This T cell receptor (beta chain) stems from a study of cytomegalovirus exposure and HLA in healthy donors. 13 Jbeta primers and 60 Vbeta primers were used for the PCR. The table came from immunoSEQ multiplex PCR; TCRdb's copy has only in-frame clones and leaves some out. The table has under 150,000 clones, about 82% seen once; the top ten hold more than 3%. Germline lookup yields CDR1 SGHAT and CDR2 FQNNGV. J gave up 5 bases and V 5 bases, and 8 bases lay outside the gene matches. The CDR3 totals 15 residues. This clone has just a few counts. The receptor was isolated from a male donor in good health and CMV-seronegative. Specimen: PBMCs. The chain uses TRBV11-2 and TRBJ1-4; 7 bases are a match to TRBD1. This CDR3 is CASSTRQGSNEKLFF. The CDR3 coding sequence is TGTGCCAGCAGCACTCGACAGGGCTCCAATGAAAAACTGTTTTTT.